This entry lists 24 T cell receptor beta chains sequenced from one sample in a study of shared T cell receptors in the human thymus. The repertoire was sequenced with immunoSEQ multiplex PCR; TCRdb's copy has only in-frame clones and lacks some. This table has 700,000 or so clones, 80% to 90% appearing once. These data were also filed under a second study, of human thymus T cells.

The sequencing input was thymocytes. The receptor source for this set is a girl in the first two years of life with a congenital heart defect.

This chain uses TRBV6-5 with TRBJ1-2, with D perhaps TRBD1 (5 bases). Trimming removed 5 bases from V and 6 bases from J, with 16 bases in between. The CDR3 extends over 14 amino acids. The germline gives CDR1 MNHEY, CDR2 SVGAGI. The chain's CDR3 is CASSPPGGLNGYTF. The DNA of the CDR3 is TGTGCCAGCAGTCCCCCCGGGGGGTTAAATGGCTACACCTTC.

CDR3 DNA sequence: TGCGCCAGCAGTCAATCGCGGGACAGGGGATCCTACGAGCAGTACTTC. Encoded protein: CASSQSRDRGSYEQYF. This rearrangement joins TRBV23-1 to TRBJ2-5; TRBD1 aligns across 10 bases. The DNA matches TRBJ2-7 better at its end, which makes the J call doubtful. TRBV23-1 is known as an ORF, though its function is uncertain. The CDR3 extends over 16 amino acids.

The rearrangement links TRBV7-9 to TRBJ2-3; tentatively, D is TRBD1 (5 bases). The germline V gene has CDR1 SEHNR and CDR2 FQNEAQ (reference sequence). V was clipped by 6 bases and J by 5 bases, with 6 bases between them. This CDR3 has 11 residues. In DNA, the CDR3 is TGTGCCAGCAGAACAGGAGATACGCAGTATTTT. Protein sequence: CASRTGDTQYF.

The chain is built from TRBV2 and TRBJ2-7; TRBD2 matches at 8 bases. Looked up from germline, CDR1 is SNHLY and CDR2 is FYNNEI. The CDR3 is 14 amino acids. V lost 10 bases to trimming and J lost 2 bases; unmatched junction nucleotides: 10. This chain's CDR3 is CANGGTGGPYEQYF. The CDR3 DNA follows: TGTGCCAACGGGGGGACGGGGGGGCCCTACGAGCAGTACTTC. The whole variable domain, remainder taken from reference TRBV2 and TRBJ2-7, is EPEVTQTPSHQVTQMGQEVILRCVPISNHLYFYWYRQILGQKVEFLVSFYNNEISEKSEIFDDQFSVERPDGSNFTLKIRSTKLEDSAMYFCANGGTGGPYEQYFGPGTRLTVT.

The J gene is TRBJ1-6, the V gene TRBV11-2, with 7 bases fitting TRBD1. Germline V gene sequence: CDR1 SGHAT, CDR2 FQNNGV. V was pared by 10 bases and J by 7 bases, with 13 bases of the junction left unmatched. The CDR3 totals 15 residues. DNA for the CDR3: TGTGCCACCAAACCGAAGGGACAGCTAAATTCACCCCTCCACTTT. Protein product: CATKPKGQLNSPLHF.

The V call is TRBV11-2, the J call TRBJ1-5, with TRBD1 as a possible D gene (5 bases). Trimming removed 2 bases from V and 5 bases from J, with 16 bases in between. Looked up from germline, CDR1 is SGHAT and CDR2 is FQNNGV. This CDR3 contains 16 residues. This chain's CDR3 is CASSLIQGNKDQPQHF. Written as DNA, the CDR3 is TGTGCCAGCAGCTTAATTCAGGGTAATAAGGATCAGCCCCAGCATTTT.

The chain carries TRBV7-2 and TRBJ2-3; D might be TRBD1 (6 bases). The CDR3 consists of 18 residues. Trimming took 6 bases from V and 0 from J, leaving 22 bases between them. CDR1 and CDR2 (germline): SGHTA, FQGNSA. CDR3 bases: TGTGCCAGCAGACCAAAGGACAGTCCATTTTCTAGCACAGATACGCAGTATTTT. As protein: CASRPKDSPFSSTDTQYF.

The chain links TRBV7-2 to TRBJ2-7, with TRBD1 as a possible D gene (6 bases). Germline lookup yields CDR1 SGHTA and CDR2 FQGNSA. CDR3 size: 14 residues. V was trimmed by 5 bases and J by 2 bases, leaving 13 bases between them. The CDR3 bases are TGTGCCAGCAGCGTCCGAGGACAGACCTACGAGCAGTACTTC. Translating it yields CASSVRGQTYEQYF.

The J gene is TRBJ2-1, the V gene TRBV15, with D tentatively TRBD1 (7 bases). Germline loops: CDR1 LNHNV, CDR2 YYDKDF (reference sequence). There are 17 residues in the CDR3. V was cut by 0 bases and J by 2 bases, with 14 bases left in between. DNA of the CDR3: TGTGCCACCAGCAGAGATCGGAGGGGGCTGACCTACAATGAGCAGTTCTTC. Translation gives CATSRDRRGLTYNEQFF.

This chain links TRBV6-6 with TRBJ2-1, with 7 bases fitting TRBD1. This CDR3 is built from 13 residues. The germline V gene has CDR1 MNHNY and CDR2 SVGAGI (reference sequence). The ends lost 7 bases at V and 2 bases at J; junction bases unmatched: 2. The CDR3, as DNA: TGTGCCAGCACGGACAGGACCTACAATGAGCAGTTCTTC. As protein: CASTDRTYNEQFF.

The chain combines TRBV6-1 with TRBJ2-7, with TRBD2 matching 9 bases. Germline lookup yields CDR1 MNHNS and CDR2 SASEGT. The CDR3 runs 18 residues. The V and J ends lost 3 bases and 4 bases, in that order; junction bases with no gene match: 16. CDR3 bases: TGTGCCAGCAGTGAGGACGGTTGGTTGCGGGGGGGCGTATACGAGCAGTACTTC. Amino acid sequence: CASSEDGWLRGGVYEQYF.

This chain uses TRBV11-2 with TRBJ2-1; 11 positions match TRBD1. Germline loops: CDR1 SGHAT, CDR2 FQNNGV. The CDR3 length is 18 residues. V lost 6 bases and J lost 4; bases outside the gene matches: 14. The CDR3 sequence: CASSSIRTGGLMYNEQFF. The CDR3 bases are TGTGCCAGCAGTTCGATCCGGACAGGGGGCCTGATGTACAATGAGCAGTTCTTC.

CDR3 DNA sequence: TGTGCCAGCAGCCCCAATCGACCGGAGGGTGTATCTAGCACAGATACGCAGTATTTT. It is translated as CASSPNRPEGVSSTDTQYF. The genes are TRBV7-9 and TRBJ2-3, with D maybe TRBD2 (6 bases). CDR3 length: 19 residues. Germline CDR1 and CDR2: SEHNR and FQNEAQ (reference sequence). Deletions cut 5 bases from V and 0 bases from J, with 24 bases between.

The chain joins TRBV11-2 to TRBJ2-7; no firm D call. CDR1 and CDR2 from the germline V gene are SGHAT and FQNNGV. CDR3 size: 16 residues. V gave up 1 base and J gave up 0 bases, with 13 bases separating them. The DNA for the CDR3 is TGTGCCAGCAGCTTAGGACACATTGTACCCTCCTACGAGCAGTACTTC. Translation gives CASSLGHIVPSYEQYF.

The CDR3 loop reads CASRARGQPNTEAFF. In nucleotides, the CDR3 is TGTGCCAGTCGAGCTCGGGGACAGCCGAACACTGAAGCTTTCTTT. The chain uses TRBV27 and TRBJ1-1; 7 bases line up with TRBD1. Trimming at V came to 9 bases and at J to 1 base, leaving 11 bases not matched to a gene. The CDR3 extends over 15 amino acids. CDR1 MNHEY and CDR2 SMNVEV come from the germline V gene (reference sequence).

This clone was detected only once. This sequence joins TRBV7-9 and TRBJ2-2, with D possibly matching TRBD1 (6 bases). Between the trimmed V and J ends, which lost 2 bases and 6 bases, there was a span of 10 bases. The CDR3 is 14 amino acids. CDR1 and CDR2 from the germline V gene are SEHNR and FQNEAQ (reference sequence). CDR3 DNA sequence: TGTGCCAGCAGCTTAACCAGGGGATCCGGGGAGCTGTTTTTT. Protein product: CASSLTRGSGELFF.

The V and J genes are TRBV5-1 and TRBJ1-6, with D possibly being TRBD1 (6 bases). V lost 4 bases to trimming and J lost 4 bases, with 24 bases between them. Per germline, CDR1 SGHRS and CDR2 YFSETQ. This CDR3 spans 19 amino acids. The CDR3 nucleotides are TGCGCCAGCAGCCCGCGGGCCGGGACACCAGAAATTTATAATTCACCCCTCCACTTT. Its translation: CASSPRAGTPEIYNSPLHF.

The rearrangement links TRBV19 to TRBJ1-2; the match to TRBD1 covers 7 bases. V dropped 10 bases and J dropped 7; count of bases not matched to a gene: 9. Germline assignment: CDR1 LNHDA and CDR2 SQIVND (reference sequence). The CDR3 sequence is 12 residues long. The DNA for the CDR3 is TGTGCCACCATACCCGGGACAGCTGGCTACACCTTC. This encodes CATIPGTAGYTF.

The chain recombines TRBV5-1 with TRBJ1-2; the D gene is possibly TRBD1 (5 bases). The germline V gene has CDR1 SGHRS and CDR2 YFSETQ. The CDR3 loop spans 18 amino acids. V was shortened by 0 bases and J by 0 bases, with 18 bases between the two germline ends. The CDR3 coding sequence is TGCGCCAGCAGCTTGGTTATTCAGGGATCCTGGACTAACTATGGCTACACCTTC. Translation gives CASSLVIQGSWTNYGYTF.

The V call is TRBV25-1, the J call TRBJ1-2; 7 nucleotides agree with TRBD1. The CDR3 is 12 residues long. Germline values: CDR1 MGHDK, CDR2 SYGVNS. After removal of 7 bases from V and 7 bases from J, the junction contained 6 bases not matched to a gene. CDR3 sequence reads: CASTGDRGGYTF. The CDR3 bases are TGTGCCAGCACCGGGGACAGAGGTGGCTACACCTTC.

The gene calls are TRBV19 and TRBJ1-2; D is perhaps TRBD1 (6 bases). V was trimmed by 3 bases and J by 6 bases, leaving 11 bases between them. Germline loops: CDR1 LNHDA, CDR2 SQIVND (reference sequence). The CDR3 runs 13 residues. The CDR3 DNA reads TGTGCCAGTAGTATCCTTTACAGGGATGGCTACACCTTC. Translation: CASSILYRDGYTF.

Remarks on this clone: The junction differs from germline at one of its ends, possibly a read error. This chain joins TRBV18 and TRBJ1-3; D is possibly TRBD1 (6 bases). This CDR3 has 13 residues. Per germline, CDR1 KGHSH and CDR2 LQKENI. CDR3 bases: TGTGCCAGCTCACCACCGCCTCAGGGGCCCAGGGATTTT. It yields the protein CASSPPPQGPRDF.

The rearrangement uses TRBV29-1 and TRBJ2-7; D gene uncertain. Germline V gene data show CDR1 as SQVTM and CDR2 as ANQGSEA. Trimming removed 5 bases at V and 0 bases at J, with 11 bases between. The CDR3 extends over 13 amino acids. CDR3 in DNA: TGCAGCGTTCTAGAGGCCAGCTCCTACGAGCAGTACTTC. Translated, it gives CSVLEASSYEQYF.

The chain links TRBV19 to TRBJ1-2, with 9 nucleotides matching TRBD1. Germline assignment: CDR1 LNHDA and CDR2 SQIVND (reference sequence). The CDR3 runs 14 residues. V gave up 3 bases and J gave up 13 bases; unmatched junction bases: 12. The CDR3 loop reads CASSMTPGTGHSTF. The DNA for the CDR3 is TGTGCCAGTAGTATGACGCCCGGGACAGGGCACTCCACCTTC.